This TCR beta chain stems from a study of blood T cell repertoires in COVID-19. Study as a whole: Samples taken during acute and convalescent COVID-19 were collected in the United States, Italy and Spain. PBMCs, B-cell-depleted T cells, or T cells were the source of the cDNA or gDNA that made up the material.

Participants came from roughly 25 US areas, aged roughly 18 to 95 years. Two negative PCRs, clearance, or symptom resolution had been documented for recovered Cohort 3 donors. V lost 5 bases and J lost 0; bases outside the gene matches: 1. This CDR3 has 14 amino acids. Germline-derived CDR1 and CDR2 are SGHNT and YENEEA. Using immunoSEQ multiplex PCR, the repertoire was profiled, and TCRdb retains in-frame clones only, with some absent. The table records under 350,000 clones, approximately 89% of them present only once. This TCR derives from a woman between 18 and 30 years old who had recovered from COVID-19. The sample taken for sequencing was PBMCs or T cells enriched from blood (not recorded which). The V gene is TRBV11-3, the J gene TRBJ2-5, with 9 bases aligning to TRBD1. Here the CDR3 reads CASSGDRDQETQYF. CDR3 bases: TGTGCCAGCAGCGGGGACAGGGACCAAGAGACCCAGTACTTC.